These 3 T cell receptor beta chains share one sample of origin, sequenced in a study of blood T cell repertoires in COVID-19. Sequencing was performed with immunoSEQ multiplex PCR; in TCRdb, only in-frame clones are kept and a portion is missing. The data hold tens of thousands of clones, with around 87% observed a single time. Material for sequencing was peripheral blood. The receptors derive from a human donor with acute or convalescent COVID-19. The donor label of this sample is uncertain.

The J gene is TRBJ1-2, the V gene TRBV28, with TRBD1 matching 11 bases. The CDR3 is made up of 16 amino acids. The germline V gene encodes CDR1 MDHEN and CDR2 SYDVKM. V lost 3 bases and J lost 3; bases outside the gene matches: 6. This CDR3 is CASSLAGTGGDYGYTF. DNA of the CDR3: TGTGCCAGCAGTTTGGCAGGGACAGGGGGAGACTATGGCTACACCTTC.

The gene calls are TRBV28 and TRBJ1-2, with unresolved D. Trimming took off 3 bases at V and 4 bases at J, with 18 bases between the two ends. Germline loops: CDR1 MDHEN, CDR2 SYDVKM. This CDR3 is 16 amino acids long. The DNA of the CDR3 is TGTGCCAGCAGTTTGTCTGTCCGAGGGCGAGTCTATGGCTACACCTTC. Residues: CASSLSVRGRVYGYTF.

CDR3 DNA sequence: TGTGCCAGCACCTTCGGGTCCGCGGTAAAAGCTTTCTTT. The encoded protein is CASTFGSAVKAFF. The V gene is TRBV28, the J gene TRBJ1-1; D is unclear. CDR1 MDHEN and CDR2 SYDVKM come from the germline V gene. V was cut by 7 bases and J by 9 bases, with 18 bases left in between. The CDR3 is 13 residues long.